These T cell receptor beta chains were read from a single sample in a study of blood T cell repertoires in COVID-19. TCRdb's table, derived via immunoSEQ multiplex PCR, lists solely in-frame clones and lacks some. Among 300,000 to 450,000 clones listed, approximately 81% were seen once. Sequencing input: peripheral blood. Every receptor here comes from a woman aged 18-30 years with acute or convalescent COVID-19. Both conserved end residues are part of each CDR3.

v_call cdr3_aa
TRBV19 CASIPDGERYYGYTF
TRBV29-1 CSVTSRGQGAEQYF
TRBV6-5 CASSYRGGVGNIQYF
TRBV28 CASSKSGQLYTDTQYF
TRBV4-1 CASSDGMSSYEQYF
TRBV10-2 CASRLGAGNTEAFF
TRBV4-1 CASSQDSSSSYEQYF
TRBV2 CASDVAGDNSPLHF
TRBV4-1 CASSQGLLGQPQHF
TRBV12-5 CASGSYREGTDTQYF
TRBV3-1/TRBV3-2 CASSQGGAVDTQYF
TRBV19 CASGDRGADTQYF
TRBV9 CASSVGGGENTEAFF
TRBV19 CASSIGQGSSRGYTF
TRBV9 CASSPQAGAALEQYF
TRBV2 CASNNGRENTEAFF
TRBV24-1 CATSDLLRTPNPF
TRBV24-1 CATASGDYTEAFF
TRBV5-1 CASSLGGLGGPGHNEQFF
TRBV11-2 CASSFGTESYEQYF
TRBV6-5 CASTLLPYEQYF
TRBV4-2 CASSQDPSGGFGELFF
TRBV2 CASSTGGWEQYF
TRBV7-3 CASSLKTGGSSEQFF
TRBV15 CATSPLVGNQPQHF
TRBV30 CAWSANRVGTEAFF
TRBV7-3 CASSLGRGPYEQYF
TRBV11-2 CASSLDPPGGYTEAFF
TRBV28 CASSLLAGGRTDTQYF
TRBV6-1 CASSDRQAHTDTQYF
TRBV9 CASSDADRYSGNTIYF
TRBV5-1 CASRGGGLAGEETQYF
TRBV19 CASSTDYRTDTQYF
TRBV11-2 CASSLGGTGGNEKLFF
TRBV28 CASSPRLAELQETQYF
TRBV5-6 CASNHRGNTEAFF
TRBV7-9 CASSLVRDTQYF
TRBV2 CASGQGLHGYTF
TRBV7-3 CASSLGASGSLADTQYF
TRBV9 CASSRGENTEAFF
TRBV18 CASSPDRNYGYTF
TRBV6-1 CASREDRAEQYF
TRBV19 CASRSYGQGWGANYGYTF
TRBV19 CASSIGTDYEQYF
TRBV2 CASSAIRLATTSYEQYF
TRBV3-1/TRBV3-2 CASSQDELYTEAFF
TRBV27 CASSLTGLAADTQYF
TRBV19 CASSKTGGLWNEQFF
TRBV5-1 CASSLGRAAENTEAFF
TRBV25-1 CASSDHPGDTGELFF